These 29 T cell receptor beta chains were all obtained from the same sample, sequenced in a study of Graves' ophthalmopathy and Graves' hyperthyroidism. RNA transcripts yielded amplified TCR beta CDR3 regions. First-round RT-PCR used HTBI primers; second-round multiplex PCR followed. TCRdb reanalysed the multiplex PCR reads using MiXCR and keeps one entry per CDR3 protein. The table includes 200,000 to 250,000 distinct CDR3 sequences, about 22% detected once. Sequenced sample: peripheral blood. Receptors originate from a woman aged 50 to 60 with Graves' ophthalmopathy.

This clonotype has at least ten counts. The chain employs TRBV20-1 and TRBJ1-2, with D hard to call. Trimming left V 5 bases short and J 4 bases short, with 17 bases between. CDR3 length: 14 amino acids. Germline-derived CDR1 and CDR2 are DFQATT and SNEGSKA (reference sequence). The CDR3 DNA reads TGCAGTGCTCCGGACGGCCGAAGTGGCTATGGCTACACCTTC. Its translation: CSAPDGRSGYGYTF.

The chain recombines TRBV29-1 with TRBJ2-7; tentatively, D is TRBD1 (6 bases). The CDR3 extends over 16 amino acids. CDR1 is SQVTM and CDR2 is ANQGSEA in the germline V gene. Trimming shortened V by 4 bases and J by 4 bases, and 23 bases separated the two germline ends. CDR3 sequence: CSVANPQGIVTYEQYF. In nucleotides, the CDR3 is TGCAGCGTTGCCAATCCACAGGGAATCGTGACTTACGAGCAGTACTTC.

J is TRBJ2-5 and V is TRBV6-5; D uncertain. There are 11 residues in the CDR3. CDR1 MNHEY and CDR2 SVGAGI come from the germline V gene. V was clipped by 3 bases and J by 7 bases, with 6 bases between them. CDR3 nucleotides: TGTGCCAGCAGTTATAAAGGGACCCAGTACTTC. Translating gives CASSYKGTQYF.

The CDR3 loop reads CASSATSGKETQYF. CDR3 nucleotides: TGTGCCAGCAGCGCAACTAGCGGGAAGGAGACCCAGTACTTC. The gene calls are TRBV11-2 and TRBJ2-5, with 10 bases lining up with TRBD2. Germline CDR1 SGHAT, CDR2 FQNNGV. The CDR3 loop spans 14 amino acids. V dropped 5 bases and J dropped 5; count of bases not matched to a gene: 5. Using reference TRBV11-2 and TRBJ2-5 for the parts outside the CDR3, the full variable domain is EAGVAQSPRYKIIEKRQSVAFWCNPISGHATLYWYQQILGQGPKLLIQFQNNGVVDDSQLPKDRFSAERLKGVDSTLKIQPAKLEDSAVYLCASSATSGKETQYFGPGTRLLVL.

At least ten counts were recorded for this clonotype. J is TRBJ2-7 and V is TRBV20-1; the D gene is possibly TRBD2 (5 bases). V was cut by 0 bases and J by 6 bases, with 18 bases left in between. This CDR3 has 15 amino acids. Germline values: CDR1 DFQATT, CDR2 SNEGSKA (reference sequence). This chain's CDR3 is CSARDPGLGAREQYF. CDR3 bases: TGCAGTGCTAGAGATCCCGGACTGGGAGCTCGCGAGCAGTACTTC.

This rearrangement joins TRBV19 to TRBJ2-2; 10 bases align to TRBD2. The CDR3 spans 18 residues. Germline-derived CDR1 and CDR2 are LNHDA and SQIVND (reference sequence). V lost 7 bases and J lost 5; bases outside the gene matches: 16. The CDR3 bases are TGTGCCAGTACCTCCCACCCCTGGCTAGCGGGAGAAACCGGGGAGCTGTTTTTT. Translation: CASTSHPWLAGETGELFF.

This clonotype was seen at least ten times. V usage is TRBV6-5 and J usage is TRBJ2-7; the D is unclear. Germline V gives CDR1 MNHEY, CDR2 SVGAGI. V lost 5 bases and J 7 bases, leaving 15 bases between the germline ends. This CDR3 region has 13 residues. The CDR3 nucleotides are TGTGCCAGCAGTCGTCAAAGATCAGCGGAGCAGTACTTC. Translation: CASSRQRSAEQYF.

This clonotype was picked up many times. The chain carries TRBV19 and TRBJ1-5, with D uncertain. CDR3 size: 15 residues. Germline CDR1 reads LNHDA; CDR2 reads SQIVND (reference sequence). V was clipped by 1 base and J by 5 bases, with 12 bases between them. CDR3 nucleotides: TGTGCCAGTAGTATAGGGGCTTGGGCGGATCAGCCCCAGCATTTT. As protein: CASSIGAWADQPQHF.

This clonotype was observed at least ten times. The chain joins TRBV15 to TRBJ2-4; weak D call: TRBD2 (5 bases). The CDR3 contains 13 residues. The V end was cut by 5 bases, the J end by 13 bases, with 18 bases between. Germline CDR1 reads LNHNV; CDR2 reads YYDKDF (reference sequence). In DNA, the CDR3 is TGTGCCACCAGCCTCCCGGAAAGGACTGGCCAGTACTTC. Translation: CATSLPERTGQYF.

This clonotype was counted a single time. The rearrangement links TRBV11-2 to TRBJ2-5; D might be TRBD1 (6 bases). The CDR3 contains 13 residues. Germline-derived CDR1 and CDR2 are SGHAT and FQNNGV. V gave up 1 base and J gave up 6 bases, with 9 bases separating them. The CDR3 sequence is CASSLAGAQTQYF. The CDR3 DNA follows: TGTGCCAGCAGCTTAGCAGGGGCACAGACCCAGTACTTC.

This clonotype was seen many times. V usage is TRBV6-1 and J usage is TRBJ2-6; D not certain. V was clipped by 1 base and J by 0 bases, with 16 bases between them. Germline assignment: CDR1 MNHNS and CDR2 SASEGT. The CDR3 runs to 19 residues. The CDR3, as DNA: TGTGCCAGCAGTGAAGTAAGCCTAGAAATAAGCTCTGGGGCCAACGTCCTGACTTTC. This encodes CASSEVSLEISSGANVLTF.

This chain joins TRBV25-1 and TRBJ2-5; TRBD2 might be the D (6 bases). The CDR3 extends over 14 amino acids. The germline V gene encodes CDR1 MGHDK and CDR2 SYGVNS. V lost 6 bases and J 4 bases, leaving 15 bases between the germline ends. CDR3 residues: CASRGLGASETQYF. CDR3 bases: TGTGCCAGCAGGGGACTTGGAGCATCAGAGACCCAGTACTTC.

Many counts were recorded for this clonotype. This chain uses TRBV20-1 with TRBJ1-5, with 8 bases fitting TRBD1. The J segment lost 3 bases and the V segment lost 6 bases, leaving 4 bases of the junction unmatched. The CDR3 runs to 13 residues. Germline loops: CDR1 DFQATT, CDR2 SNEGSKA (reference sequence). CDR3 sequence: CSAGGQANQPQHF. The CDR3 DNA follows: TGCAGTGCGGGGGGACAGGCCAATCAGCCCCAGCATTTT.

This clonotype has at least ten counts. The chain joins TRBV28 to TRBJ2-7; D may match TRBD1 or TRBD2 (5 bases each). Trimming pared 4 bases from V and 2 bases from J, leaving 15 bases between. Germline lookup yields CDR1 MDHEN and CDR2 SYDVKM. The CDR3 has 15 residues. CDR3 in amino acids: CASSSLGTPTYEQYF. The CDR3 DNA is TGTGCCAGCAGTTCTCTCGGGACCCCTACCTACGAGCAGTACTTC.

This clonotype has at least ten counts. The chain joins TRBV5-1 to TRBJ1-2, with D maybe TRBD1 (5 bases). The ends were cut back, 1 base at V and 1 base at J, with 11 bases in the middle. Germline CDR1 is SGHRS and CDR2 is YFSETQ. The CDR3 loop spans 15 amino acids. Here the CDR3 DNA reads TGCGCCAGCAGCTTGTCAGTGAGGGGTAACTATGGCTACACCTTC. Translated: CASSLSVRGNYGYTF. The variable domain in full, with the rest retrieved from reference TRBV5-1 and TRBJ1-2, is KAGVTQTPRYLIKTRGQQVTLSCSPISGHRSVSWYQQTPGQGLQFLFEYFSETQRNKGNFPGRFSGRQFSNSRSEMNVSTLELGDSALYLCASSLSVRGNYGYTFGSGTRLTVV.

This clonotype appeared once. The rearrangement links TRBV20-1 to TRBJ2-5, with 12 nucleotides matching TRBD1. Losses at the gene ends were 6 bases for V and 3 bases for J; bases not matched to a gene: 14. Germline CDR1 reads DFQATT; CDR2 reads SNEGSKA (reference sequence). The CDR3 consists of 17 residues. As DNA, the CDR3 is TGCAGTGCCCAAAACGCGGGACAGGGGGCCTGGGAAGAGACCCAGTACTTC. Translating it yields CSAQNAGQGAWEETQYF.

This clonotype was found a few times. The chain employs TRBV7-3 and TRBJ2-4; D is possibly TRBD1 or TRBD2 (7 bases each). Trimming stripped 2 bases from V and 3 bases from J, with 11 bases between. CDR1 is SGHTA and CDR2 is FQGTGA in the germline V gene. The CDR3 loop spans 15 amino acids. CDR3 region: CASSLSGGGKNIQYF. CDR3 DNA: TGTGCCAGCAGCTTATCAGGGGGGGGCAAAAACATTCAGTACTTC.

This clonotype has ten or more counts. The chain employs TRBV12-3 or TRBV12-4 and TRBJ2-5, with D perhaps matching TRBD1 or TRBD2 (6 bases each). The CDR3 extends over 12 amino acids. V dropped 5 bases and J dropped 4 bases, with 8 bases sitting between them. In nucleotides, the CDR3 is TGTGCCAGCAGTGGGGGGCCAGAGACCCAGTACTTC. Translation gives CASSGGPETQYF.

This clonotype was seen ten or more times. The chain recombines TRBV5-1 with TRBJ1-1; no reliable D call. From germline, CDR1 is SGHRS and CDR2 YFSETQ. This CDR3 contains 14 residues. Trimming left V 6 bases short and J 2 bases short, with 14 bases between. The CDR3 reads CASKSADGNTEAFF. CDR3 DNA: TGCGCCAGCAAATCCGCGGACGGAAACACTGAAGCTTTCTTT.

The sample holds many counts of this clonotype. The rearrangement uses TRBV12-3 or TRBV12-4 and TRBJ1-1, with D possibly being TRBD1 (6 bases). V was cut by 3 bases and J by 6 bases, with 11 bases left in between. This CDR3 has 13 residues. CDR3 sequence reads: CASSLGALPEAFF. CDR3 bases: TGTGCCAGCAGTTTGGGGGCGTTACCTGAAGCTTTCTTT.

The CDR3 loop reads CASSYWTGDSPLHF. The DNA of the CDR3 is TGTGCCAGCAGTTACTGGACAGGAGATTCACCCCTCCACTTT. The chain recombines TRBV6-5 with TRBJ1-6, with TRBD1 identical over 7 bases. The CDR3 is 14 residues long. CDR1 is MNHEY and CDR2 is SVGAGI in the germline V gene. V was clipped by 1 base and J by 8 bases; unmatched bases: 2.

This clonotype was counted ten times or more. The V call is TRBV20-1, the J call TRBJ2-7, with unresolved D. V was shortened by 4 bases and J by 3 bases, with 7 bases between the two germline ends. The CDR3 runs to 11 residues. Germline V gives CDR1 DFQATT, CDR2 SNEGSKA (reference sequence). The CDR3 coding sequence is TGCAGTGCTACCACTATCTACGAGCAGTACTTC. Translation gives CSATTIYEQYF.

This clonotype was recorded many times. The chain is built from TRBV7-2 and TRBJ1-1; D possibly corresponds to TRBD1 (5 bases). The CDR3 runs to 14 residues. V dropped 6 bases and J dropped 1 base, with 12 bases sitting between them. Germline lookup yields CDR1 SGHTA and CDR2 FQGNSA. The CDR3 sequence is CASSGNRGNTEAFF. The DNA of the CDR3 is TGTGCCAGCAGTGGGAATAGGGGGAACACTGAAGCTTTCTTT.

The chain carries TRBV27 and TRBJ2-2; D is ambiguous. The CDR3 contains 14 residues. The germline V gene has CDR1 MNHEY and CDR2 SMNVEV (reference sequence). Trimming pared 4 bases from V and 0 bases from J, leaving 6 bases between. DNA for the CDR3: TGTGCCAGCAGTTCCTCCTCGAACACCGGGGAGCTGTTTTTT. Its translation is CASSSSSNTGELFF.

In this sample, this clonotype turned up many times. The chain recombines TRBV10-3 with TRBJ2-7, with 8 nucleotides matching TRBD2. The V segment lost 7 bases and the J segment 0 bases; nucleotides outside the gene matches: 2. This CDR3 comprises 13 residues. Per the germline V gene, CDR1 is ENHRY and CDR2 is SYGVKD. In nucleotides, the CDR3 is TGTGCCATCAACAGCGGGAGCTCCTACGAGCAGTACTTC. This encodes CAINSGSSYEQYF.

In its sample, this clonotype was seen many times. This chain connects TRBV28 to TRBJ1-2; D might be TRBD1 (5 bases). The CDR3 totals 14 residues. Looked up from germline, CDR1 is MDHEN and CDR2 is SYDVKM. Trimming left V 3 bases short and J 6 bases short, with 14 bases between. CDR3 residues: CASSLPWGSDGYTF. CDR3 DNA: TGTGCCAGCAGTTTGCCCTGGGGGTCGGATGGCTACACCTTC.

This clonotype was observed at least ten times. This may arise from a read error, as a much more abundant clone is one base away. The chain employs TRBV6-2 or TRBV6-3 and TRBJ1-5, with 8 bases identical to TRBD1. Germline V gives CDR1 MNHEY, CDR2 SVGEGT. This CDR3 spans 16 amino acids. As DNA, the CDR3 is TGTGCCGGCAGTTGGACAGGGATAGTAGGCAATCAGCCCCAGCATTTT. It specifies CAGSWTGIVGNQPQHF.

This clonotype was seen many times. The genes are TRBV19 and TRBJ2-5; D might be TRBD1 or TRBD2, each matching 5 bases. The V and J ends lost 5 bases and 7 bases respectively, with 17 bases between them. Germline CDR1 LNHDA, CDR2 SQIVND (reference sequence). This CDR3 has 14 amino acids. The CDR3 protein is CASSPGTELGTQYF. The DNA for the CDR3 is TGTGCCAGTAGTCCCGGGACCGAATTAGGGACCCAGTACTTC.

This clonotype was counted at least ten times. V gene TRBV12-3 or TRBV12-4 combines with J gene TRBJ2-7; TRBD1 might be the D (5 bases). V was clipped by 5 bases and J by 2 bases, with 10 bases between them. This CDR3 has 13 amino acids. In DNA form, the CDR3 reads TGTGCCAGCAGTGACAGTACCCCCTACGAGCAGTACTTC. It translates to CASSDSTPYEQYF.